Below, one T cell receptor (beta chain) is given with its context. The target antigen is unknown. Compared with germline, one end of the junction differs, possibly owing to a read error. This sample was taken from a study of T cells in Graves' hyperthyroidism and ophthalmopathy. What was amplified from RNA transcripts were TCR beta CDR3 regions. Initially, a first-round RT-PCR of the TCR CDR3 employed the HTBI primer set. One entry per CDR3 protein, called by TCRdb with MiXCR from the multiplex PCR reads. The table lists 300,000 to 450,000 distinct CDR3 sequences, approximately 18% of them singletons. This CDR3 comprises 17 residues. CDR1 is MDHEN, CDR2 SYDVKM, per germline. Findings and caveats of the study: Ophthalmopathy onset followed model prediction by a median roughly 6.5 months. Most thyroid clonotypes that were expanded above 0.001 also turned up in blood.

Diagnoses were made from clinical symptoms, serum measures (thyroxine and TRAb), thyroid ultrasound and orbital computed tomography. This sequence joins TRBV28 and TRBJ1-1; D unresolved. This sequence was found in a woman in her 30s with Graves' hyperthyroidism that later progressed to Graves' ophthalmopathy. Input material: blood. CDR3 protein: CASSLTFEVVVNTETFF. CDR3 in DNA: TGTGCCAGCAGTTTAACCTTTGAGGTGGTGGTGAACACTGAAACTTTCTTT.